The rows below give T cell receptor beta chains drawn from one sample of a study of blood T cell repertoires in COVID-19. TCRdb's copy holds only in-frame clones and misses some; the assay was immunoSEQ multiplex PCR. The sample yields about 260,000 clones, around 87% seen once. Sequencing used peripheral blood. Receptors were obtained from a woman in her fifties or sixties with COVID-19, enrolled during active disease. Both conserved end residues are part of each CDR3. D genes are given only for firm matches. Expanded clones are given a class, and other clones once, few, many or no size at all.

len: 19; j_gene: TRBJ1-2; v_gene: TRBV11-2; d_gene: NA; abundance: few; CDR3nt: TGTGCCAGCAGCCACTACTCAATCACCCGCAGGGGTCCTAACTATGGCTACACCTTC; CDR3aa: CASSHYSITRRGPNYGYTF
len: 15; j_gene: TRBJ2-2; v_gene: TRBV19; d_gene: TRBD1; abundance: few; CDR3nt: TGTGCCAGTGGGACAAGGGGGCAAAACACCGGGGAGCTGTTTTTT; CDR3aa: CASGTRGQNTGELFF
len: 14; j_gene: TRBJ1-4; v_gene: TRBV6-6; d_gene: TRBD1; abundance: NA; CDR3nt: TGTGCCAGCAGTCTGACAGGGGGCGGTGAAAAACTGTTTTTT; CDR3aa: CASSLTGGGEKLFF
len: 14; j_gene: TRBJ2-7; v_gene: TRBV6-2/TRBV6-3; d_gene: NA; abundance: NA; CDR3nt: TGTGCCAGCAGTTACCGACGGGAGAGTAACGAGCAGTACTTC; CDR3aa: CASSYRRESNEQYF
len: 15; j_gene: TRBJ1-2; v_gene: TRBV5-6; d_gene: TRBD1; abundance: once; CDR3nt: TGTGCCAGCAGCGATGGGACAGGGGGCAACTATGGCTACACCTTC; CDR3aa: CASSDGTGGNYGYTF
len: 15; j_gene: TRBJ1-2; v_gene: TRBV27; d_gene: NA; abundance: NA; CDR3nt: TGTGCCAGCAGGGCCTCGGGACATCCTAACTATGGCTACACCTTC; CDR3aa: CASRASGHPNYGYTF
len: 18; j_gene: TRBJ2-7; v_gene: TRBV13; d_gene: TRBD1; abundance: NA; CDR3nt: TGTGCCAGCAGCTCTAGCGCCTGGGGGACAGGGTCGTCATACGAGCAGTACTTC; CDR3aa: CASSSSAWGTGSSYEQYF
len: 11; j_gene: TRBJ2-7; v_gene: TRBV29-1; d_gene: TRBD1; abundance: NA; CDR3nt: TGCAGCGGATACAGGGGGGACGAGCAGTACTTC; CDR3aa: CSGYRGDEQYF
len: 15; j_gene: TRBJ2-7; v_gene: TRBV28; d_gene: NA; abundance: NA; CDR3nt: TGTGCCAGCAGTCCTGCACTAGTTGGCGGCTACGAGCAGTACTTC; CDR3aa: CASSPALVGGYEQYF
len: 13; j_gene: TRBJ1-5; v_gene: TRBV7-3; d_gene: NA; abundance: NA; CDR3nt: TGTGCCAGCAGCTTATTCCCAGGTCAGCCCCAGCATTTT; CDR3aa: CASSLFPGQPQHF
len: 15; j_gene: TRBJ1-6; v_gene: TRBV18; d_gene: NA; abundance: NA; CDR3nt: TGTGCCAGCTCGCCTTTCCCGGGGTACGGTTCACCCCTCCACTTT; CDR3aa: CASSPFPGYGSPLHF
len: 15; j_gene: TRBJ2-7; v_gene: TRBV7-8; d_gene: TRBD1; abundance: NA; CDR3nt: TGTGCCAGCAGCCCTCGGACAGGGCCGAGCTACGAGCAGTACTTC; CDR3aa: CASSPRTGPSYEQYF
len: 13; j_gene: TRBJ1-1; v_gene: TRBV7-3; d_gene: NA; abundance: NA; CDR3nt: TGTGCCAGCAGCTTAACGAGGAACACTGAAGCTTTCTTT; CDR3aa: CASSLTRNTEAFF
len: 17; j_gene: TRBJ2-2; v_gene: TRBV4-1; d_gene: TRBD2; abundance: NA; CDR3nt: TGCGCCAGCAGCCAAAACACCCCACTAGCGGGAGACCGGGGAGCTGTTTTT; CDR3aa: CASSQNTPLAGDRGAVF
len: 16; j_gene: TRBJ1-3; v_gene: TRBV13; d_gene: NA; abundance: NA; CDR3nt: TGTGCCAGCAGCTTAGCTGGGGCTTTCTCTGGAAACACCATATATTTT; CDR3aa: CASSLAGAFSGNTIYF